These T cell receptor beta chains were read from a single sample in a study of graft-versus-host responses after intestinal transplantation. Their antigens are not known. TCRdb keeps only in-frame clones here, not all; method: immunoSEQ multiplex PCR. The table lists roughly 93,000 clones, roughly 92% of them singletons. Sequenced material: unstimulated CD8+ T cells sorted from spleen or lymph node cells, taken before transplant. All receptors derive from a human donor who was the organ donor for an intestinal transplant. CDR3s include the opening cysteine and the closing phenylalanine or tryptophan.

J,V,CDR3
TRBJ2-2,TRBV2,CASSELRQGLGTGELFF
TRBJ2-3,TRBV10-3,CAISELRDTQYF
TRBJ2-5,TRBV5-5,CASSLYLVGQETQYF
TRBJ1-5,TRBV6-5,CASSRGGRNQPQHF
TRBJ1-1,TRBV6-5,CASSYKWPGSGEAFF
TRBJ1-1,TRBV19,CASSMIVNTEAFF
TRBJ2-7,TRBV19,CASARGYEQYF
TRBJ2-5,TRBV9,CASSAEGRQQETQYF
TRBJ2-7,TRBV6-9,CASSPPSGPPGYEQYF
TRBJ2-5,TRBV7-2,CASSFRAFGGLAETQYF
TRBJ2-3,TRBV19,CASSIWAGKADTQYF
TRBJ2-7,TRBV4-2,CASSQDRTGGREQYF
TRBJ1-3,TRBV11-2,CASSYGQGGTIYF
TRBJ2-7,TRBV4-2,CASSQIPRQGGPYGQYF
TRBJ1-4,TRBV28,CASSLLEGLGEKLFF
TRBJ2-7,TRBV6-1,CASSEGPDSSYEQYF